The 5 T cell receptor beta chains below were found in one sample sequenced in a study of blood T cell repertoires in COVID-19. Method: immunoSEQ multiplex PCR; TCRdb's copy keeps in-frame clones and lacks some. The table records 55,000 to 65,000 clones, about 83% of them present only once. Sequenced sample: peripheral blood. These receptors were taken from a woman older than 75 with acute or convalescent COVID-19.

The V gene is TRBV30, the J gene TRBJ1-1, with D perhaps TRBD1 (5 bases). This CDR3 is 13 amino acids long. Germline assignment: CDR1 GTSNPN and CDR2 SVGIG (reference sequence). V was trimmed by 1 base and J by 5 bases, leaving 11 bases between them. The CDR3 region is CAWSGLGGTEAFF. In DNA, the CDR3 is TGTGCCTGGAGTGGTCTGGGGGGTACTGAAGCTTTCTTT.

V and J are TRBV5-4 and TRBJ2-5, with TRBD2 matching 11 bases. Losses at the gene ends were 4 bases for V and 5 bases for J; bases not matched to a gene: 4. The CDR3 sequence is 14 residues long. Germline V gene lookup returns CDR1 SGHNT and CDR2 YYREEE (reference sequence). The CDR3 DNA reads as TGTGCCAGCAGCGGGACTAGCGGCGGGGAGACCCAGTACTTC. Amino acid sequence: CASSGTSGGETQYF.

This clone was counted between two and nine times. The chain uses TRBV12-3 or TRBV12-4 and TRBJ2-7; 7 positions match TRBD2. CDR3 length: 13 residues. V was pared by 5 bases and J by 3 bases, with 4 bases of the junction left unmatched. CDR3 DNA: TGTGCCAGCAGTGCTCTAGCGGTCTACGAGCAGTACTTC. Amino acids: CASSALAVYEQYF.

DNA of the CDR3: TGCAGTGCTGGCCGGGACACTGAAGCTTTCTTT. This gives the protein CSAGRDTEAFF. V usage is TRBV20-1 and J usage is TRBJ1-1; D gene ambiguous. V lost 5 bases, J lost 3 bases, and 7 bases lay in between. This CDR3 is 11 amino acids long. The germline CDR1 and CDR2 sequences are DFQATT and SNEGSKA (reference sequence).

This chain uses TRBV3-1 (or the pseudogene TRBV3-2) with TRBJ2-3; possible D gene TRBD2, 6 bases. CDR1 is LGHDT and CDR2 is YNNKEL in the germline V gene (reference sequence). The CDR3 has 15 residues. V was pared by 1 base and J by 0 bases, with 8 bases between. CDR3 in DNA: TGTGCCAGCAGCCAAGGGCGGGGAAGCACAGATACGCAGTATTTT. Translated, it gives CASSQGRGSTDTQYF.